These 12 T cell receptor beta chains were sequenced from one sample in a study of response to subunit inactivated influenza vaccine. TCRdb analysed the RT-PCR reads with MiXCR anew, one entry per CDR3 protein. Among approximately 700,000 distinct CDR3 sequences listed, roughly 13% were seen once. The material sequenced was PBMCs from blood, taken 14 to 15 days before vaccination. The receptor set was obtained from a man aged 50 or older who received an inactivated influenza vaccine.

CDR3 coding DNA: TGCGCCAGCAGCCAAGATCTCAGTATTGGACAGGGGATATCCGAGCAGTACTTC. Protein product: CASSQDLSIGQGISEQYF. V usage is TRBV4-3 and J usage is TRBJ2-7; 9 bases match TRBD1. Germline loops: CDR1 LGHNA, CDR2 YSLEER. This CDR3 is 18 amino acids long. Trimming cost V 0 bases and J 6 bases; bases outside gene matches: 15.

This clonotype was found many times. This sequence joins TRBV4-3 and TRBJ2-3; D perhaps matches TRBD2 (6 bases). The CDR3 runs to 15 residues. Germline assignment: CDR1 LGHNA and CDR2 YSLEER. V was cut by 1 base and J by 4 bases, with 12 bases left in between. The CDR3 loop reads CASSQAVGGPDTQYF. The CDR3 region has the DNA TGCGCCAGCAGCCAAGCTGTGGGGGGACCAGATACGCAGTATTTT.

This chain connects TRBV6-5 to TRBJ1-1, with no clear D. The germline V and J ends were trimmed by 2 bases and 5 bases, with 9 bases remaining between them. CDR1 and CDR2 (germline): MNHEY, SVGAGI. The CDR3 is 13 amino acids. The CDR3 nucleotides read TGTGCCAGCAGTTACGGAGGGAGGACTGAAGCTTTCTTT. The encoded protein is CASSYGGRTEAFF.

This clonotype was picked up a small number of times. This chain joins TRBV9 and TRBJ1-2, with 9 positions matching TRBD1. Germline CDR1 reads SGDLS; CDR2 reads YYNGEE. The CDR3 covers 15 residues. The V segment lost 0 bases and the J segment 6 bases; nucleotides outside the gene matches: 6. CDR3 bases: TGTGCCAGCAGCGTAGTGGGACAGGGCGCCAATGGCTACACCTTC. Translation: CASSVVGQGANGYTF.

This chain's CDR3 is CASSQATTLNTGELFF. The CDR3 DNA is TGCGCCAGCAGCCAAGCGACTACCCTGAACACCGGGGAGCTGTTTTTT. The chain employs TRBV4-3 and TRBJ2-2; D might be TRBD2 (5 bases). Germline V lookup: CDR1 LGHNA, CDR2 YSLEER. Trimming took 1 base from V and 1 from J, leaving 10 bases between them. The CDR3 sequence is 16 residues long.

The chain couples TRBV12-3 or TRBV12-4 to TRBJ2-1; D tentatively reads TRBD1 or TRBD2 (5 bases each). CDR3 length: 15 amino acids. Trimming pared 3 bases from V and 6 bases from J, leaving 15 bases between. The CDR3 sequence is CASSFSGTGFNEQFF. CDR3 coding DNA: TGTGCCAGCAGTTTCTCCGGGACCGGATTCAATGAGCAGTTCTTC.

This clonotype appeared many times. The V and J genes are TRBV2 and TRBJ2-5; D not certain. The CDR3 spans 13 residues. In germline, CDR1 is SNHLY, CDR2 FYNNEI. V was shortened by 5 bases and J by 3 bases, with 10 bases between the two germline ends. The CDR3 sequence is CASSPFGEETQYF. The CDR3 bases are TGTGCCAGCAGTCCCTTCGGAGAAGAGACCCAGTACTTC.

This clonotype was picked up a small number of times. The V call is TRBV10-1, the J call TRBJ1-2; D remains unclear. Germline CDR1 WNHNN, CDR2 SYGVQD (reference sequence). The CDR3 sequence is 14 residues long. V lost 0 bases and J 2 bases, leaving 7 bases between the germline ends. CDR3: CASSESRSNYGYTF. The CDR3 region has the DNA TGCGCCAGCAGTGAGTCAAGATCCAACTATGGCTACACCTTC.

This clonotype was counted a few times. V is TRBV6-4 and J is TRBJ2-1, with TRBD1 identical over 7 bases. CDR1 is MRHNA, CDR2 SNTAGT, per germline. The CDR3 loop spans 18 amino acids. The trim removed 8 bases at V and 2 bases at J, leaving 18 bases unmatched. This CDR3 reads CASSRNPQMQGAYNEQFF. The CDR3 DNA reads TGTGCCAGCTCAAGAAACCCTCAAATGCAGGGGGCCTACAATGAGCAGTTCTTC.

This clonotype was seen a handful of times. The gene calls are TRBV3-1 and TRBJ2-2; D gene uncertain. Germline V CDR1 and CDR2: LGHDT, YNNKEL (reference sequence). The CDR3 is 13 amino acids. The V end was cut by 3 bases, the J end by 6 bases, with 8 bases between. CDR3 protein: CASSHPPPGELFF. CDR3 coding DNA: TGTGCCAGCAGCCACCCCCCCCCCGGGGAGCTGTTTTTT. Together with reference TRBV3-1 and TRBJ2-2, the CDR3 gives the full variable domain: DTAVSQTPKYLVTQMGNDKSIKCEQNLGHDTMYWYKQDSKKFLKIMFSYNNKELIINETVPNRFSPKSPDKAHLNLHINSLELGDSAVYFCASSHPPPGELFFGEGSRLTVL.

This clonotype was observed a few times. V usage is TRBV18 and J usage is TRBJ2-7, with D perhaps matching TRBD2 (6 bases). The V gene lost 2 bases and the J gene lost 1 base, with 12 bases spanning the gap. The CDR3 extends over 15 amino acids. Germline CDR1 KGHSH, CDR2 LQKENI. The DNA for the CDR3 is TGTGCCAGCTCACCATTCGGGCGGGGATCCTACGAGCAGTACTTC. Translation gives CASSPFGRGSYEQYF.

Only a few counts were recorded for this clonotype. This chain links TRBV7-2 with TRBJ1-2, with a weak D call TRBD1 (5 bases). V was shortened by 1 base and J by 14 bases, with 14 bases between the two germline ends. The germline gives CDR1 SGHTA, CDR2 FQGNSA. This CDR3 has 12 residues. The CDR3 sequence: CASSLEVGQTTF. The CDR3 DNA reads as TGTGCCAGCAGCTTAGAGGTGGGGCAGACGACCTTC.